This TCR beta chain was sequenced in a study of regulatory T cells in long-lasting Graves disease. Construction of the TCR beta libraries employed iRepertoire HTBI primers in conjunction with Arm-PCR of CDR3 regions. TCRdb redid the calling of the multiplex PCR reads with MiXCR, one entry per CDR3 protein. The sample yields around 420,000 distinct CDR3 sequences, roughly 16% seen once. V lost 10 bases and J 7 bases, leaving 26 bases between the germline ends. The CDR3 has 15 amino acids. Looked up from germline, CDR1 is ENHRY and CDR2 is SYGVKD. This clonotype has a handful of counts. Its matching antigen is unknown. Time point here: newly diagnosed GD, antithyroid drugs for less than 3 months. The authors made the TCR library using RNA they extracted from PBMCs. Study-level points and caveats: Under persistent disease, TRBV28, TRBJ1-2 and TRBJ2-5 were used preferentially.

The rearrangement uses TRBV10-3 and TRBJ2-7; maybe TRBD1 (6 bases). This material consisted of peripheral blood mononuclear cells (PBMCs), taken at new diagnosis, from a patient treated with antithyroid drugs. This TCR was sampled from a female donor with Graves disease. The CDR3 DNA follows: TGTGCCACCAGCTACGGGACAATACTTACAGGAGAGCAGTACTTC. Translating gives CATSYGTILTGEQYF.